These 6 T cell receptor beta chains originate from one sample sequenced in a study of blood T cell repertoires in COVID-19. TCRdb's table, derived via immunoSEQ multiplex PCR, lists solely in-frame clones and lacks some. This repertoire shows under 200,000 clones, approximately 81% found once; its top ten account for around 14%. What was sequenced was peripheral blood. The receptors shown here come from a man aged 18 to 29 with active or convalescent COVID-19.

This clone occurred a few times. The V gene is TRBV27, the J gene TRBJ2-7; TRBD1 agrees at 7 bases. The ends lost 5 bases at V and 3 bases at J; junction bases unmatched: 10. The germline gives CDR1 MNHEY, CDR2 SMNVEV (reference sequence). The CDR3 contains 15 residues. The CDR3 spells CASSQNRGLHYEQYF. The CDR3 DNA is TGTGCCAGCAGTCAGAATAGGGGGCTACACTACGAGCAGTACTTC.

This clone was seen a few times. CDR3: CASSQKGASGISTSEQYF. CDR3 DNA: TGTGCCAGCAGCCAAAAGGGGGCTAGCGGGATCTCAACCTCCGAGCAGTACTTC. The chain joins TRBV4-2 to TRBJ2-7; TRBD2 matches 9 bases. V was pared by 2 bases and J by 6 bases, with 17 bases of the junction left unmatched. The germline CDR1 and CDR2 sequences are LGHNA and YNFKEQ. The CDR3 consists of 18 residues.

The CDR3 nucleotides read TGTGCCAGCTCACTGTCAGCGCCTGGGGGAGGAGAGACCCAGTACTTC. This translates into CASSLSAPGGGETQYF. This chain links TRBV18 with TRBJ2-5; D possibly corresponds to TRBD2 (6 bases). Trimming removed 4 bases from V and 4 bases from J, with 19 bases in between. CDR1 is KGHSH and CDR2 is LQKENI in the germline V gene. The CDR3 totals 16 residues.

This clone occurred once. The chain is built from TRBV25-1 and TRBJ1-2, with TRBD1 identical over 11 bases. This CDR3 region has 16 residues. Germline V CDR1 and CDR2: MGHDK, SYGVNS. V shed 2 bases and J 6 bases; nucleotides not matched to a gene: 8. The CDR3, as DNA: TGTGCCAGCAGTGAACTGGACAGGGGGCACGAGCATGGCTACACCTTC. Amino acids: CASSELDRGHEHGYTF.

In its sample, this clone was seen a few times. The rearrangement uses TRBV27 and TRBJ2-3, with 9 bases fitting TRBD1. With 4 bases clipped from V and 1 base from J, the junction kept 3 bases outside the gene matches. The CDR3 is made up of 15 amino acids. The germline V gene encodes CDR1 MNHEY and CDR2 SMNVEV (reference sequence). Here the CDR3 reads CASSSRDRGTDTQYF. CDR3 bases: TGTGCCAGCAGTTCTCGGGACAGGGGCACAGATACGCAGTATTTT.

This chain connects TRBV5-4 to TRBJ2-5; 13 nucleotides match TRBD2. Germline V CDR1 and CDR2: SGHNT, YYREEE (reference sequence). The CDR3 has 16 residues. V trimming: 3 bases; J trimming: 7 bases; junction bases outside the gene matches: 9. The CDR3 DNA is TGTGCCAGCAGCTCCGGGACTAGCGGGGCGGGTGGGACCCAGTACTTC. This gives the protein CASSSGTSGAGGTQYF.